Below are 31 T cell receptor beta chains sequenced from a single sample in a study of blood T cells in healthy people across ages. PCR was performed a second time for about 7 to 12 cycles using a sample-barcoded 5' primer and a J-beta primer mix. TCRdb re-called the 5' RACE reads with MiXCR, one entry per CDR3 protein. The data hold some 1.5 million distinct CDR3 sequences, with approximately 42% observed a single time. The specimen sequenced was blood. These receptors all stem from a woman aged 18-29 years in good health.

Turning to this clonotype: A junction boundary mismatches the germline segment, possibly from a read error. The chain couples TRBV12-3 or TRBV12-4 to TRBJ2-1; a weak D match, TRBD1 (6 bases). The CDR3 length is 15 residues. The CDR3 region is CASSLGQGFYKEQFF. For the CDR3, the DNA is TGTGCCAGCAGTTTAGGGCAGGGGTTCTACAAGGAGCAGTTCTTC.

This clonotype was detected only a few times. This chain connects TRBV4-1 to TRBJ1-2, with D perhaps TRBD1 (5 bases). The V gene lost 0 bases and the J gene lost 5 bases, with 10 bases spanning the gap. Per germline, CDR1 MGHRA and CDR2 YSYEKL. The CDR3 has 14 residues. For the CDR3, the DNA is TGCGCCAGCAGCCAAGACGGGGCGGTGTATGGCTACACCTTC. This encodes CASSQDGAVYGYTF.

CDR3 protein: CASSPTTGEGEQYF. CDR3 DNA: TGTGCCAGCTCACCCACGACAGGGGAAGGCGAGCAGTACTTC. The rearrangement uses TRBV18 and TRBJ2-7, with 8 bases fitting TRBD1. V was pared by 3 bases and J by 6 bases, with 7 bases of the junction left unmatched. This CDR3 comprises 14 residues. Germline CDR1 and CDR2: KGHSH and LQKENI.

This chain connects TRBV6-2 or TRBV6-3 to TRBJ2-1, with 7 nucleotides matching TRBD2. The J call may be incorrect, as the DNA end agrees better with TRBJ2-7. Germline V CDR1 and CDR2: MNHEY, SVGEGT. CDR3 length: 17 amino acids. This CDR3 is CASVGRIMAGDYNEQYF. The CDR3 region has the DNA TGTGCCAGCGTCGGGCGTATAATGGCGGGGGACTACAATGAGCAGTACTTC.

The V and J genes are TRBV5-1 and TRBJ2-3; 7 positions match TRBD2. The germline gives CDR1 SGHRS, CDR2 YFSETQ. The CDR3 is 16 residues long. J gave up 3 bases and V 3 bases, and 10 bases lay outside the gene matches. CDR3 bases: TGCGCCAGCAGCTCACCCGGGACTACCAATACAGATACGCAGTATTTT. This gives the protein CASSSPGTTNTDTQYF.

The rearrangement links TRBV29-1 to TRBJ2-7; 10 positions match TRBD2. Per germline, CDR1 SQVTM and CDR2 ANQGSEA. The CDR3 runs 17 residues. The trim removed 3 bases at V and 0 bases at J, leaving 11 bases unmatched. CDR3 DNA: TGCAGCGTTGATAAGGGGCTAGCGGGGGCCCGCTCCTACGAGCAGTACTTC. It yields the protein CSVDKGLAGARSYEQYF.

The chain has TRBV28 and TRBJ2-1; D is perhaps TRBD1 or TRBD2 (5 bases each). This CDR3 is 15 amino acids long. Germline V gives CDR1 MDHEN, CDR2 SYDVKM. V lost 5 bases, J lost 2 bases, and 13 bases lay in between. This CDR3 reads CASSPGPSPYNEQFF. The CDR3 DNA reads TGTGCCAGCAGTCCGGGACCTAGCCCCTACAATGAGCAGTTCTTC.

This clonotype was counted at least ten times. The J gene is TRBJ2-1, the V gene TRBV5-5, with D unclear. CDR1 and CDR2 (germline): SGHKS, YYEKEE (reference sequence). The germline V and J ends were trimmed by 0 bases and 0 bases, with 10 bases remaining between them. There are 16 residues in the CDR3. CDR3 region: CASSLEGTSSYNEQFF. As DNA, the CDR3 is TGTGCCAGCAGCTTGGAGGGCACCAGCTCCTACAATGAGCAGTTCTTC.

This rearrangement joins TRBV6-1 to TRBJ2-7; D is unresolved. The CDR3 runs to 15 residues. Trimming cost V 2 bases and J 1 base, with 12 bases left between them. The germline V gene encodes CDR1 MNHNS and CDR2 SASEGT. Here the CDR3 reads CASSESVAKSYEQYF. The CDR3 coding sequence is TGTGCCAGCAGTGAATCAGTAGCCAAGTCCTACGAGCAGTACTTC.

The sample holds a few counts of this clonotype. The V gene is TRBV29-1, the J gene TRBJ2-1, with D perhaps matching TRBD2 (6 bases). The CDR3 sequence is 13 residues long. V dropped 4 bases and J dropped 2 bases, with 9 bases sitting between them. Germline values: CDR1 SQVTM, CDR2 ANQGSEA. CDR3 in DNA: TGCAGCGTTGCGGGGGATGCCTACAATGAGCAGTTCTTC. Its translation is CSVAGDAYNEQFF.

This clonotype was observed a handful of times. V usage is TRBV28 and J usage is TRBJ2-5; TRBD2 agrees at 10 bases. The length of the CDR3 is 14 residues. J was trimmed by 5 bases and V by 6 bases; bases with no gene match: 6. Germline-derived CDR1 and CDR2 are MDHEN and SYDVKM. CDR3 in amino acids: CASRTGLASETQYF. For the CDR3, the DNA is TGTGCCAGCAGGACGGGACTAGCGAGTGAGACCCAGTACTTC.

In its sample, this clonotype was seen a few times. This chain uses TRBV7-9 with TRBJ2-7; D not certain. CDR1 and CDR2 (germline): SEHNR, FQNEAQ (reference sequence). The CDR3 is made up of 13 amino acids. With 5 bases removed from V and 3 bases from J, the gap between germline ends came to 11 bases. The CDR3 DNA reads TGTGCCAGCAGCCTGCCTGAAGGCTACGAGCAGTACTTC. Translating it yields CASSLPEGYEQYF.

The V and J genes are TRBV7-8 and TRBJ1-5; D might be TRBD1 (6 bases). This CDR3 has 16 amino acids. V gave up 7 bases and J gave up 4 bases, with 20 bases separating them. Looked up from germline, CDR1 is SGHVS and CDR2 is FQNEAQ. The chain's CDR3 is CASNPSPGQLNQPQHF. For the CDR3, the DNA is TGTGCCAGCAACCCTTCTCCCGGACAGCTAAATCAGCCCCAGCATTTT.

The rearrangement links TRBV4-1 to TRBJ2-3; D gene ambiguous. The germline gives CDR1 MGHRA, CDR2 YSYEKL. This CDR3 is 16 amino acids long. Trimming cost V 0 bases and J 0 bases, with 10 bases left between them. The CDR3 loop is CASSQDRAFSTDTQYF. CDR3 sequence (DNA): TGCGCCAGCAGCCAAGATCGGGCTTTTAGCACAGATACGCAGTATTTT.

A remark on this clonotype: Possible read error: a much larger clone is one base away. The CDR3 here is CASSVEAGAYSYNEQYF. CDR3 nucleotides: TGTGCCAGCAGCGTAGAGGCGGGAGCATACTCCTACAATGAGCAGTACTTC. This chain uses TRBV9 with TRBJ2-7; 7 nucleotides line up with TRBD2. J gave up 7 bases and V 0 bases, and 16 bases lay outside the gene matches. The CDR3 has 17 residues. Germline CDR1 and CDR2: SGDLS and YYNGEE.

This clonotype was seen a few times. The chain couples TRBV12-3 or TRBV12-4 to TRBJ1-2, with 7 nucleotides matching TRBD1. V gave up 6 bases and J gave up 2 bases; unmatched junction bases: 9. The CDR3 loop spans 15 amino acids. This CDR3 reads CASSSRRQGNYGYTF. The CDR3 region has the DNA TGTGCCAGCAGCTCCCGAAGACAGGGAAACTATGGCTACACCTTC.

This chain uses TRBV6-1 with TRBJ2-2, with 8 bases fitting TRBD1. Trimming at V came to 4 bases and at J to 3 bases, leaving 1 base not matched to a gene. Germline loops: CDR1 MNHNS, CDR2 SASEGT. The CDR3 has 14 amino acids. In nucleotides, the CDR3 is TGTGCCAGCAGTGTGACAGGGGACACCGGGGAGCTGTTTTTT. Its translation: CASSVTGDTGELFF.

The V call is TRBV20-1, the J call TRBJ2-1; D is undetermined. CDR3 size: 10 residues. V lost 7 bases and J 7 bases, leaving 8 bases between the germline ends. Germline CDR1 DFQATT, CDR2 SNEGSKA (reference sequence). CDR3 sequence (DNA): TGCAGTGGGGTGGGGAATGAGCAGTTCTTC. Protein sequence: CSGVGNEQFF.

This clonotype was counted between two and nine times. The rearrangement joins TRBV5-6 to TRBJ2-7; D might be TRBD2 (5 bases). In germline, CDR1 is SGHDT, CDR2 YYEEEE. CDR3 length: 14 residues. V lost 5 bases to trimming and J lost 0 bases, with 12 bases between them. The CDR3 DNA reads TGTGCCAGCAGAAGGACTGGCAGCTCCTACGAGCAGTACTTC. It encodes CASRRTGSSYEQYF.

This chain joins TRBV29-1 and TRBJ2-1; D unclear. The CDR3 sequence is 16 residues long. The ends were cut back, 0 bases at V and 0 bases at J, with 12 bases in the middle. CDR1 SQVTM and CDR2 ANQGSEA come from the germline V gene. CDR3: CSVEDPEDHSYNEQFF. For the CDR3, the DNA is TGCAGCGTTGAAGATCCTGAGGACCACTCCTACAATGAGCAGTTCTTC.

This clonotype appeared a few times. The rearrangement links TRBV10-3 to TRBJ2-5; D might be TRBD2 (5 bases). There are 13 residues in the CDR3. The V and J ends lost 6 bases and 1 base respectively, with 9 bases between them. Germline loops: CDR1 ENHRY, CDR2 SYGVKD. In DNA, the CDR3 is TGTGCCATCAGCCGGGGTATCCAAGAGACCCAGTACTTC. As protein: CAISRGIQETQYF.

The rearrangement uses TRBV6-2 or TRBV6-3 and TRBJ2-7; 7 bases line up with TRBD2. The trim removed 5 bases at V and 7 bases at J, leaving 11 bases unmatched. The CDR3 runs 14 residues. Germline V gene sequence: CDR1 MNHEY, CDR2 SVGEGT. CDR3 sequence: CASSRWTSEFEQYF. The DNA for the CDR3 is TGTGCCAGCAGTCGATGGACTAGTGAGTTTGAGCAGTACTTC.

The genes are TRBV19 and TRBJ2-1, with D unresolved. Looked up from germline, CDR1 is LNHDA and CDR2 is SQIVND (reference sequence). Trimming left V 3 bases short and J 6 bases short, with 9 bases between. This CDR3 comprises 13 residues. CDR3: CASSIAGINEQFF. CDR3 nucleotides: TGTGCCAGTAGTATCGCTGGGATCAATGAGCAGTTCTTC.

A few counts support this clonotype. The V call is TRBV30, the J call TRBJ1-5; D not resolved. The CDR3 is 13 amino acids. The germline V gene has CDR1 GTSNPN and CDR2 SVGIG (reference sequence). V was pared by 2 bases and J by 0 bases, with 5 bases between. CDR3: CAWSLDSNQPQHF. The CDR3 coding sequence is TGTGCCTGGAGTCTGGATAGCAATCAGCCCCAGCATTTT.

The rearrangement links TRBV9 to TRBJ2-5; D not certain. Germline-derived CDR1 and CDR2 are SGDLS and YYNGEE. The CDR3 extends over 14 amino acids. Trimming shortened V by 1 base and J by 2 bases, and 9 bases separated the two germline ends. CDR3 sequence reads: CASSVRANQETQYF. CDR3 nucleotide sequence: TGTGCCAGCAGCGTAAGGGCAAATCAAGAGACCCAGTACTTC.

The V call is TRBV29-1, the J call TRBJ1-5; D is perhaps TRBD1 (6 bases). The V end lost 6 bases, the J end lost 0 bases, and 9 bases lay between the germline ends. There are 13 residues in the CDR3. Germline CDR1 reads SQVTM; CDR2 reads ANQGSEA. The CDR3 nucleotides read TGCAGCGTCCAACAGGGTAGCAATCAGCCCCAGCATTTT. Translated: CSVQQGSNQPQHF.

The chain couples TRBV20-1 to TRBJ2-7, with TRBD1 matching 8 bases. J lost 1 base, V lost 7 bases, and 9 bases had no gene match. The germline V gene encodes CDR1 DFQATT and CDR2 SNEGSKA (reference sequence). This CDR3 region has 14 residues. CDR3 bases: TGCAGTGGCCAGAGACAGGGGCCTTCCTACGAGCAGTACTTC. The encoded protein is CSGQRQGPSYEQYF.

This clonotype appeared many times. This chain connects TRBV11-2 to TRBJ2-3; weak D call: TRBD2 (6 bases). Germline CDR1 is SGHAT and CDR2 is FQNNGV. The length of the CDR3 is 16 residues. Trimming shortened V by 5 bases and J by 8 bases, and 23 bases separated the two germline ends. CDR3 in amino acids: CASSVELAAGFSTQYF. The CDR3 DNA reads TGTGCCAGCAGCGTTGAACTAGCTGCGGGGTTCAGTACGCAGTATTTT.

The V and J genes are TRBV6-5 and TRBJ1-2; D unclear. The germline V gene has CDR1 MNHEY and CDR2 SVGAGI. The V gene lost 6 bases and the J gene lost 3 bases, with 5 bases spanning the gap. CDR3 length: 11 amino acids. The CDR3 nucleotides are TGTGCCAGCAGCGGTTACTATGGCTACACCTTC. It yields the protein CASSGYYGYTF.

The chain carries TRBV29-1 and TRBJ2-4; either TRBD1 or TRBD2 may fit D (6 bases each). The CDR3 consists of 14 residues. V gave up 7 bases and J gave up 0 bases, with 13 bases separating them. Germline V gives CDR1 SQVTM, CDR2 ANQGSEA. The chain's CDR3 is CSAEGGLAKNIQYF. The CDR3 DNA follows: TGCAGCGCCGAGGGGGGTCTAGCCAAAAACATTCAGTACTTC.

V is TRBV20-1 and J is TRBJ1-1; D is ambiguous. The CDR3 length is 13 residues. Per germline, CDR1 DFQATT and CDR2 SNEGSKA (reference sequence). The CDR3 protein is CRELVHRNTEAFF. The CDR3 DNA is TGCAGGGAACTCGTACACAGGAACACTGAAGCTTTCTTT.